This TCR beta chain was recorded in a study of low-dose radiotherapy and immunotherapy resistance in tumors. The overall study: Patients received cyclophosphamide 200 mg/m2 intravenously every two weeks, the day before radiation-immunotherapy.

There are many counts of this clonotype. The time point: after trial treatment. Treatment: LDRT plus nivolumab, ipilimumab, low-dose cyclophosphamide and aspirin (RACIN trial). Primers used for first-strand cDNA, a TRAV- and TRBV-specific set, covered both alpha and beta chains. TCR amplification involved about 19 PCR cycles with a constant-region primer and V-primer adapter. TCRdb reanalysed the reads using MiXCR and keeps one entry per CDR3 protein. This table holds 100,000 or so distinct CDR3 sequences, 20% found once. Per germline, CDR1 SGHKS and CDR2 YYEKEE (reference sequence). The CDR3 totals 15 residues. Trimming stripped 4 bases from V and 3 bases from J, with 13 bases between.

This TCR derives from a male donor with prostate cancer. Specimen: PBMCs, collected after low-dose radiotherapy plus immunotherapy. The rearrangement links TRBV5-5 to TRBJ1-4; a weak D match, TRBD1 (5 bases). Here the CDR3 reads CASSPPQGANEKLFF. CDR3 bases: TGTGCCAGCAGCCCTCCGCAGGGAGCTAATGAAAAACTGTTTTTT.